In this sample, the clone carrying this T cell receptor beta chain turned up a few times. No antigen is known for it. TCRdb re-analysed the reads in MiXCR, keeping a single row per CDR3 protein. Of about 530,000 distinct CDR3 sequences listed, about 30% are singletons. The data were taken from a study of T cell repertoires in cytomegalovirus infection. Background on the study: Indications of both CMV infection and matching HLA type were provided by public TCR beta signatures.

Study-wide results and limits: The ex vivo response was dominated by HLA-C-restricted CMV-specific TCR beta clonotypes. Accumulated public TCR beta family frequency recognized individuals carrying CMV together with the relevant HLA.

Input material: PBMCs. This TCR came from a human donor in good health (CMV status not recorded). Some clones in this sample may be carry-over from other donors' samples.

The CDR3 DNA sequence: TGTGCCAGCAGCCACGGACTAGCGGACAATGAGCAGTTCTTC. Amino acid sequence: CASSHGLADNEQFF. The chain uses TRBV6-5 and TRBJ2-1; 10 positions match TRBD2. Germline-derived CDR1 and CDR2 are MNHEY and SVGAGI. The CDR3 is 14 amino acids. Losses at the gene ends were 6 bases for V and 5 bases for J; bases not matched to a gene: 4.